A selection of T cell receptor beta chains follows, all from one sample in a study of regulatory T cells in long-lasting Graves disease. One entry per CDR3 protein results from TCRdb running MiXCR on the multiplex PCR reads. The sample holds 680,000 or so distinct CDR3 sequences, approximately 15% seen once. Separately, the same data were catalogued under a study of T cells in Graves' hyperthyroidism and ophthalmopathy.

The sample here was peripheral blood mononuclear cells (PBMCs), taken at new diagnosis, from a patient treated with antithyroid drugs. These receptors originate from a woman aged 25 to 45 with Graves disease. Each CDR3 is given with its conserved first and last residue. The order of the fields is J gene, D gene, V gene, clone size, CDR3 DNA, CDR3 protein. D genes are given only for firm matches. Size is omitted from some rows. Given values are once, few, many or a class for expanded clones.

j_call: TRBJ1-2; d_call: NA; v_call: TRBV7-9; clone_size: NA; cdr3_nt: TGTGCCAGCAGCTTAGCTGGGAGTCTAAACTATGGCTACACCTTC; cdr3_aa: CASSLAGSLNYGYTF
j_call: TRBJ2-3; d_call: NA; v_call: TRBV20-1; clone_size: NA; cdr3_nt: TGCAGTGCCATGTCTGGGGCTAGCACAGATACGCAGTATTTT; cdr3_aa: CSAMSGASTDTQYF
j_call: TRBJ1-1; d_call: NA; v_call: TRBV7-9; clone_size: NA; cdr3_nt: TGTGCCAGCACCTTAGCATGGGGGGCTGAAGCTTTCTTT; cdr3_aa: CASTLAWGAEAFF
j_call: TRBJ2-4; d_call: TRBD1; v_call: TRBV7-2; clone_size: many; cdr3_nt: TGTGCCAGCAGCTCACCGGGACAGTCCAAAAACATTCAGTACTTC; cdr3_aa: CASSSPGQSKNIQYF
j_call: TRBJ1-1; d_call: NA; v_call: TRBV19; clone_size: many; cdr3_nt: TGTGCCAGTAGTATTCAAGGGTACTACACTGAAGCTTTCTTT; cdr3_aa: CASSIQGYYTEAFF
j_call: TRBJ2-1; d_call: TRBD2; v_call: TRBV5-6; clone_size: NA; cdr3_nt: TGTGCCAGCAGCCGGACTAGCGACAATGAGCAGTTCTTC; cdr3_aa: CASSRTSDNEQFF
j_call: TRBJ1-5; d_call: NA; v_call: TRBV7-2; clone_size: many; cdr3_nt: TGTGCCAGCAGCTTAGCTCCGGGGGAGGGGGGCCTCAATCAGCCCCAGCATTTT; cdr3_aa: CASSLAPGEGGLNQPQHF
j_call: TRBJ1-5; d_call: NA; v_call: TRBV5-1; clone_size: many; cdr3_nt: TGTGCCAGCAGCCTGGGGCAGGTCAATCAGCCCCAGCATTTT; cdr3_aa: CASSLGQVNQPQHF
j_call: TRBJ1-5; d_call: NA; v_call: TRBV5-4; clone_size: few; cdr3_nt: TGTGCCAGCAGCCTCGACAGCGATATCAATCAGCCCCAGCATTTT; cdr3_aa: CASSLDSDINQPQHF
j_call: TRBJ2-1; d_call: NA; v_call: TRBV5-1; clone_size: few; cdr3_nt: TGCGCCAGCAGCTTTGGCGGGACCGTGAGGGGGAATGAGCAGTTCTTC; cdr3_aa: CASSFGGTVRGNEQFF
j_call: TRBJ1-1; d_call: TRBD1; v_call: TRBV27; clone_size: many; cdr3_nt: TGTGCCAGCATTACAGGGGGGAGCACTGAAGCTTTCTTT; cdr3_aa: CASITGGSTEAFF
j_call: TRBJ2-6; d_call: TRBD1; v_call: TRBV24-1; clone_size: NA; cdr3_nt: TGTGCCACCAGTGATCCCCAGGGGGCAACTTCTGGGGCCAACGTCCTGACTTTC; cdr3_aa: CATSDPQGATSGANVLTF
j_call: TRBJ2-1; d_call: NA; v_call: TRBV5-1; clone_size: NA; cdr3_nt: TGCGCCAGCAGCTTCCCGGAGACCTACAATGAGCAGTTCTTC; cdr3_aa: CASSFPETYNEQFF
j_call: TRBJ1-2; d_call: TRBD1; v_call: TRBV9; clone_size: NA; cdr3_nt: TGTGCCAGCAGCGTAGTGGACAGGGGTGGCTATGGCTACACCTTC; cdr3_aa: CASSVVDRGGYGYTF
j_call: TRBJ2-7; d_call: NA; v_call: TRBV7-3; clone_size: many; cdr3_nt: TGTGCCAGCAGCTTCGGACCCGCTCCGGGCTACGAGCAGTACTTC; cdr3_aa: CASSFGPAPGYEQYF
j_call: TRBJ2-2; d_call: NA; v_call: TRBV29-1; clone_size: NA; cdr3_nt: TGCAGCGTTGACAGGAGAGGGAACACCGGGGAGCTGTTTTTT; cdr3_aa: CSVDRRGNTGELFF
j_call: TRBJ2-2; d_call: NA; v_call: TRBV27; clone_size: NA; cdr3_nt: TGTGCCAGCAGTTTCGAATACTACCCCTATTCGACCGGGGAGCTGTTTTTT; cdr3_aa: CASSFEYYPYSTGELFF
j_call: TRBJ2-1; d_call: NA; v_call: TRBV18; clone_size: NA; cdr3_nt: TGTGCCAGCTCACCCCGACAGATCGACAATGAGCAGTTCTTC; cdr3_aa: CASSPRQIDNEQFF
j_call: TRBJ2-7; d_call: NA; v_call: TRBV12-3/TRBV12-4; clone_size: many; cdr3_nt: TGTGCCAGCAGTTCCGGGGAGATCTACGAGCAGTACTTC; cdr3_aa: CASSSGEIYEQYF
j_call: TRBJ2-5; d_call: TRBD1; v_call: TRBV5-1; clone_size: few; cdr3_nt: TGCGCCAGCAGCTTGGCCCCGGGACAGACTCAAGAGACCCAGTACTTC; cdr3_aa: CASSLAPGQTQETQYF
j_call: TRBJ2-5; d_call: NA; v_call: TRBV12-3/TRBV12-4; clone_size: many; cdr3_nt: TGTGCCAGCAGCCATGGCAGGGACCAAGAGACCCAGTACTTC; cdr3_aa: CASSHGRDQETQYF
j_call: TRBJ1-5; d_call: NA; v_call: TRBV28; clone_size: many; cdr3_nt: TGTGCCAGCAGTGACAGTTCCCCCCAGCATTTT; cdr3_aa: CASSDSSPQHF
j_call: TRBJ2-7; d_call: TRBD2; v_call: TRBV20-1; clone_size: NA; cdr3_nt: TGCAGTGCTAGAGATCACCTAGCGGGGTACTACGAGCAGTACTTC; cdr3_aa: CSARDHLAGYYEQYF
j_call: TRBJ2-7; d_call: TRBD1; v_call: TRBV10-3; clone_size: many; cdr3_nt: TGTGCCATCAGTGATCGGCAGACAGGGATCTTCGCCTACGAGCAGTACTTC; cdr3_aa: CAISDRQTGIFAYEQYF
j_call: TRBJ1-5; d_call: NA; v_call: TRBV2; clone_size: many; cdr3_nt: TGTGCCAGCAGGAGACAGTTTAGCAATCAGCCCCAGCATTTT; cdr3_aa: CASRRQFSNQPQHF
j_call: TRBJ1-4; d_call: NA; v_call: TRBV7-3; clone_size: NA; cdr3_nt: TGTGCCAGCAGCCCCCCGCCGGGACCGCCGAAGTCGAAGTACGAAAAACTGTTTTTT; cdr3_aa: CASSPPPGPPKSKYEKLFF